The clone carrying this T cell receptor beta chain was picked up many times. Its antigen is undetermined. The data stem from a study of T-cell reconstitution after alpha-beta-depleted transplantation in children. Study conclusions and caveats: TCRbeta diversity was high at day 60 in some patients (a result of surviving recipient T cells and thymic progenitors). From newly produced T cells came most of the T-cell counts and diversity one year after transplant. Reportedly, roughly two months post-transplant, alpha-beta T cells arose from several hundred expanded graft clones.

It was with unique molecular identifiers that the TCRbeta library was prepared. TCRdb recomputed calls from the PCR reads with MiXCR, one row per CDR3 protein. Among roughly 100,000 distinct CDR3 sequences listed, roughly 7.1% were seen once. Trimming pared 3 bases from V and 5 bases from J, leaving 14 bases between. The CDR3 covers 14 residues. Per the germline V gene, CDR1 is SGHRS and CDR2 is YFSETQ. This chain links TRBV5-1 with TRBJ1-1; D may be TRBD1 (5 bases). Sequences were derived from PBMCs, sampled before TCRalphabeta/CD19-depleted stem cell transplant. This sequence originates from a boy under 10 years old with acute lymphoblastic leukemia, due to receive a stem cell transplant. In DNA, the CDR3 is TGCGCCAGCAGCTCCCAGGGAGTTAAAACTGAAGCTTTCTTT. Protein product: CASSSQGVKTEAFF.